A selection of T cell receptor beta chains follows, all from one sample in a study of cytomegalovirus exposure and HLA in healthy donors. Assay: immunoSEQ multiplex PCR; the TCRdb copy retains only in-frame clones and omits some. The sample includes about 120,000 clones, less than 80% of them seen just once. Sequencing was carried out using PBMCs. The receptors derive from a woman between 45 and 60 years old in good health and CMV-seronegative. CDR3s leave out the opening cysteine and the closing phenylalanine or tryptophan. The order of the fields is V gene, CDR3 length, CDR3 protein.

v_gene: TRBV28
len: 11
CDR3aa: ASRTGGRGEQY

v_gene: TRBV6-5
len: 13
CDR3aa: ASRRTSGNIGELF

v_gene: TRBV18
len: 13
CDR3aa: ASSPETGSNYGYT

v_gene: TRBV28
len: 9
CDR3aa: ASSSLYEQY

v_gene: TRBV7-9
len: 12
CDR3aa: ASSLGAQDQPQH

v_gene: TRBV29-1
len: 10
CDR3aa: SGSLSDYGYT

v_gene: TRBV28
len: 13
CDR3aa: ASSLLGAGDNTQY

v_gene: TRBV28
len: 12
CDR3aa: AHYGGVDTGELF

v_gene: TRBV28
len: 10
CDR3aa: ASNGEQNIQY

v_gene: TRBV6-1
len: 11
CDR3aa: ASSGDSHNEQF

v_gene: TRBV6-1
len: 10
CDR3aa: ASNRQGNEQY

v_gene: TRBV15
len: 11
CDR3aa: ATRDRDYNEQF

v_gene: TRBV4-3
len: 15
CDR3aa: ASSQDTGADPQETQY

v_gene: TRBV11-2
len: 11
CDR3aa: ASSLVAGPGYT

v_gene: TRBV7-2
len: 11
CDR3aa: ASTSDRGETQY

v_gene: TRBV10-3
len: 11
CDR3aa: AITTQGDYGYT

v_gene: TRBV6-6
len: 14
CDR3aa: ASSYGVSLAGGELF

v_gene: TRBV7-3
len: 11
CDR3aa: AERGAPYNEQF

v_gene: TRBV18
len: 15
CDR3aa: ASSLNGLAGSSYEQY

v_gene: TRBV28
len: 11
CDR3aa: ASSGEMNTEAF

v_gene: TRBV6-5
len: 13
CDR3aa: ASSYSRRPAYEQY

v_gene: TRBV28
len: 11
CDR3aa: ASSHRFLDEQF

v_gene: TRBV2
len: 12
CDR3aa: ASSAGQANYEQY

v_gene: TRBV7-3
len: 14
CDR3aa: ASSPDSGGPYNEQF

v_gene: TRBV5-4
len: 10
CDR3aa: ASSRPLGELF

v_gene: TRBV5-3
len: 14
CDR3aa: ARSPNRQGRQETQY

v_gene: TRBV6-5
len: 12
CDR3aa: ASSYSTGGTEAF

v_gene: TRBV6-1
len: 12
CDR3aa: ASTLLVASNEQF

v_gene: TRBV6-6
len: 11
CDR3aa: ASSDRGRGEQY

v_gene: TRBV5-4
len: 13
CDR3aa: ASSTRDRGQDTQY

v_gene: TRBV18
len: 13
CDR3aa: ASSPGLAENNEQF

v_gene: TRBV4-2
len: 13
CDR3aa: ASSQEEGGTGELF